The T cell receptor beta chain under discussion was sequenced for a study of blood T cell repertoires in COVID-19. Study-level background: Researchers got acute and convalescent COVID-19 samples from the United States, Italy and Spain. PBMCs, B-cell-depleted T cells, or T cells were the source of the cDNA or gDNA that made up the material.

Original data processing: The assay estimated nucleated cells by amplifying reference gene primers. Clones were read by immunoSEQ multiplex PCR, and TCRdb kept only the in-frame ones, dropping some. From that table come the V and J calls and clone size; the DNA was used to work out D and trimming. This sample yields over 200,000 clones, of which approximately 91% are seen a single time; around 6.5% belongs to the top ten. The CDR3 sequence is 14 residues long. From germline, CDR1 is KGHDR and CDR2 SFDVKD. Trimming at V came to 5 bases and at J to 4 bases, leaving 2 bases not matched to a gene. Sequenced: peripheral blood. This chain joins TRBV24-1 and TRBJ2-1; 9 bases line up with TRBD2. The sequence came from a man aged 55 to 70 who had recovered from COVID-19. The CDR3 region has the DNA TGTGCCACCAGTGCTAGCGGGGCATACAATGAGCAGTTCTTC. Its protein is CATSASGAYNEQFF.